This TCR beta chain was sequenced during a study of blood T cell repertoires in COVID-19. Study-wide background: From the United States, Italy and Spain came samples of acute and convalescent COVID-19.

This CDR3 region has 15 residues. Trimming removed 2 bases from V and 6 bases from J, with 15 bases in between. Germline V CDR1 and CDR2: MNHEY, SVGAGI. Only in-frame clones appear in the TCRdb table, and some are missing; sequencing was by immunoSEQ multiplex PCR. The sample yields around 200,000 clones, roughly 89% seen once. The source of this sequence is a man in his sixties who had recovered from COVID-19. Source material: peripheral blood. V usage is TRBV6-5 and J usage is TRBJ2-3; unclear D gene. The CDR3 sequence: CASSYQPRSSDTQYF. In DNA form, the CDR3 reads TGTGCCAGCAGTTACCAGCCTAGGTCGTCTGATACGCAGTATTTT.